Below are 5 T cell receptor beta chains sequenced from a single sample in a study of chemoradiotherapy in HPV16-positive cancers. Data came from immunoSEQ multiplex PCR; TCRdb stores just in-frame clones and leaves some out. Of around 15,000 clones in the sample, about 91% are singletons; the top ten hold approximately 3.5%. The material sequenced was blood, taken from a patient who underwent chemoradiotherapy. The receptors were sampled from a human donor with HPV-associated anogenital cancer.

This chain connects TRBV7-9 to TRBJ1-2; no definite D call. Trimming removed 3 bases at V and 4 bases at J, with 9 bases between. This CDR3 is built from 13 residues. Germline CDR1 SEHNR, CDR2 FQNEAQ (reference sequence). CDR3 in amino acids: CASSFGRFYGYTF. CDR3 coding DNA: TGTGCCAGCAGCTTCGGGCGATTCTATGGCTACACCTTC.

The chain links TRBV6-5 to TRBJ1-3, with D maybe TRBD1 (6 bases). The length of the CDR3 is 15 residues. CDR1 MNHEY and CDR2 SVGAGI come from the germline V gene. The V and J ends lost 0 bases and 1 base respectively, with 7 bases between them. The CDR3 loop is CASSYSGGSGNTIYF. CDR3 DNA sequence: TGTGCCAGCAGTTACTCAGGGGGTTCTGGAAACACCATATATTTT.

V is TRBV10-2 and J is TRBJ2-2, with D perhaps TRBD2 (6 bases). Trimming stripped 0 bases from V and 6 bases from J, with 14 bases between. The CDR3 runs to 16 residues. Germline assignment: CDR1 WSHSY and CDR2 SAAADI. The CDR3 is CASSESMAGRAGELFF. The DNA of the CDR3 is TGCGCCAGCAGTGAGTCGATGGCGGGGCGGGCCGGGGAGCTGTTTTTT.

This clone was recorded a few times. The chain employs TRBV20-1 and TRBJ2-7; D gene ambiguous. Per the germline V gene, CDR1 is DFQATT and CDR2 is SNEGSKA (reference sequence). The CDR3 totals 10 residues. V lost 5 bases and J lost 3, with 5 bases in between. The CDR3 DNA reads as TGCAGTGCTTCTAACTACGAGCAGTACTTC. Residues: CSASNYEQYF.

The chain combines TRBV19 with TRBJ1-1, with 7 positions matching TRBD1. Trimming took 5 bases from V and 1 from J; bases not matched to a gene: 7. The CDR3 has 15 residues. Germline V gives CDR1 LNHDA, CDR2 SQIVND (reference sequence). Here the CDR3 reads CASSGTVLKNTEAFF. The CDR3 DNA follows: TGTGCCAGTAGTGGGACAGTCCTCAAGAACACTGAAGCTTTCTTT.